This TCR beta chain derives from a study of blood T cell repertoires in COVID-19. Clones were read by immunoSEQ multiplex PCR, and TCRdb kept only the in-frame ones, dropping some. The table has about 140,000 clones, about four fifths seen once. The sequenced material came from peripheral blood. This TCR was sampled from a woman in her sixties with active or convalescent COVID-19.

CDR3 nucleotide sequence: TGTGCCAGCAGCCCGCGACAGTATCAAGAGACCCAGTACTTC. The encoded protein is CASSPRQYQETQYF. The chain couples TRBV7-2 to TRBJ2-5, with D possibly being TRBD1 (5 bases). The CDR3 covers 14 residues. The germline V and J ends were trimmed by 5 bases and 2 bases, with 12 bases remaining between them. Germline V CDR1 and CDR2: SGHTA, FQGNSA.